This TCR beta chain derives from a study of cytomegalovirus exposure and HLA in healthy donors. Regarding the study as a whole: Later on, an analysis tied under 20,000 TCR beta sequences to HLA alleles at 0.05 false discovery rate. In a later analysis, TCR association rates varied by HLA locus: DRB1 most, HLA-C fewest. Further analysis was carried out later, and it showed several of the most significant clusters appearing linked to common viral pathogens.

Only one count was recorded for this clone. Its specificity is not known. PCR used 60 Vbeta primers and 13 Jbeta primers. TCRdb keeps only in-frame clones here, not all; method: immunoSEQ multiplex PCR. The table lists under 150,000 clones, roughly three quarters of them singletons. Germline-derived CDR1 and CDR2 are MNHNY and SVGAGI (reference sequence). The CDR3 is 16 amino acids. V lost 8 bases, J lost 0 bases, and 13 bases stayed unmatched. The clonotype comes from a man aged 55-75 years in good health and CMV-seronegative. The sample taken for sequencing was PBMCs. V gene TRBV6-6 combines with J gene TRBJ2-7; 7 nucleotides align to TRBD2. CDR3 nucleotide sequence: TGTGCCAGCCGACCTGGGGGGAGGGCGCACTCCTACGAGCAGTACTTC. Amino acid sequence: CASRPGGRAHSYEQYF.